The 18 T cell receptor beta chains below all came from one sample that was sequenced in a study of blood T cells in healthy people across ages. With a J-beta primer mix and a sample-barcoded 5' primer, a second PCR ran about 7 to 12 cycles. From the 5' RACE reads, TCRdb called clonotypes with MiXCR, one entry per CDR3 protein. The sample has roughly 1,500,000 distinct CDR3 sequences; around 39% are singletons. What was sequenced was blood. Receptor source: a woman aged 18 to 35 in good health.

This chain links TRBV29-1 with TRBJ1-1; D remains unclear. The CDR3 is 13 residues long. CDR1 and CDR2 from the germline V gene are SQVTM and ANQGSEA. V dropped 7 bases and J dropped 0 bases, with 12 bases sitting between them. CDR3 nucleotide sequence: TGCAGCGCAACAGCGCTCATGAACACTGAAGCTTTCTTT. Protein product: CSATALMNTEAFF.

As regards this clonotype: Given a much more abundant clone one base away, this may be a read error. The V gene is TRBV12-3 or TRBV12-4, the J gene TRBJ1-2; D is unresolved. The CDR3 runs 12 residues. V was pared by 5 bases and J by 10 bases, with 14 bases between. The CDR3 DNA is TGTGCCAGCAGTGACCCACCGGGTGACTACACCTTC. Its translation is CASSDPPGDYTF.

The chain carries TRBV28 and TRBJ1-6; maybe TRBD1 (5 bases). The V gene lost 7 bases and the J gene lost 4 bases, with 11 bases spanning the gap. Germline assignment: CDR1 MDHEN and CDR2 SYDVKM. There are 14 residues in the CDR3. CDR3 amino acids: CASKSGQYNSPLHF. CDR3 nucleotide sequence: TGTGCCAGCAAGTCGGGGCAGTATAATTCACCCCTCCACTTT.

As regards this clonotype: A read error is likely here: a far larger clone is one base away. The rearrangement joins TRBV28 to TRBJ2-7; no firm D call. The CDR3 covers 12 residues. Germline CDR1 MDHEN, CDR2 SYDVKM. V was cut by 7 bases and J by 0 bases, with 7 bases left in between. The chain's CDR3 is CASTFSSYEQYF. The CDR3 DNA is TGTGCCAGCACCTTTAGCTCCTACGAGCAGTACTTC.

This chain connects TRBV5-1 to TRBJ2-1; a possible D gene is TRBD2 (5 bases). The CDR3 length is 16 residues. Germline V gives CDR1 SGHRS, CDR2 YFSETQ. Trimming removed 4 bases at V and 4 bases at J, with 18 bases between. The CDR3 spells CASSLVEGVRYNEQFF. Here the CDR3 DNA reads TGCGCCAGCAGCCTAGTTGAGGGAGTGAGGTACAATGAGCAGTTCTTC.

This clonotype appeared a few times. The chain recombines TRBV5-6 with TRBJ2-1, with D perhaps assigned TRBD1 or TRBD2 (5 bases each). The V and J ends lost 3 bases and 5 bases respectively, with 6 bases between them. The CDR3 is made up of 12 amino acids. Germline-derived CDR1 and CDR2 are SGHDT and YYEEEE. The CDR3 DNA follows: TGTGCCAGCAGCTGGGGACACAATGAGCAGTTCTTC. Amino acid sequence: CASSWGHNEQFF.

The chain has TRBV10-3 and TRBJ2-5, with D perhaps TRBD2 (5 bases). Germline values: CDR1 ENHRY, CDR2 SYGVKD. CDR3 length: 15 amino acids. Trimming cost V 2 bases and J 5 bases, with 15 bases left between them. CDR3: CAISEGGSLRETQYF. CDR3 sequence (DNA): TGTGCCATCAGTGAGGGAGGTAGTCTAAGGGAGACCCAGTACTTC.

This rearrangement joins TRBV7-9 to TRBJ1-1; 7 bases line up with TRBD1. This CDR3 has 16 amino acids. CDR1 is SEHNR and CDR2 is FQNEAQ in the germline V gene (reference sequence). J lost 2 bases, V lost 1 base, and 7 bases had no gene match. CDR3 bases: TGTGCCAGCAGCTTAGGGGTGGGGACAGTTAACACTGAAGCTTTCTTT. Translating gives CASSLGVGTVNTEAFF.

This clonotype has only a few counts. This chain joins TRBV9 and TRBJ2-3; 9 bases align to TRBD2. Germline CDR1 reads SGDLS; CDR2 reads YYNGEE. This CDR3 comprises 16 residues. V trimming: 0 bases; J trimming: 2 bases; junction bases outside the gene matches: 4. CDR3 loop: CASSVGLAAITDTQYF. The DNA for the CDR3 is TGTGCCAGCAGCGTAGGACTAGCGGCCATCACAGATACGCAGTATTTT.

This clonotype was recorded once. The rearrangement joins TRBV21-1 to TRBJ1-5; no DNA check was done on the table's D call, TRBD1. TRBV21-1 is a recognized pseudogene. The CDR3 length is 18 residues. In DNA form, the CDR3 reads TGTGCCAGCAGTTTCCCCTGGGACAGAAAGAATAGCAATCAGCCCCAGCATTTT. Translation gives CASSFPWDRKNSNQPQHF.

The rearrangement uses TRBV2 and TRBJ2-7; D not resolved. Trimming removed 6 bases from V and 4 bases from J, with 16 bases in between. The V gene's germline CDR1 is SNHLY and CDR2 FYNNEI. CDR3 length: 14 amino acids. The CDR3, as DNA: TGTGCCAGCAGGAGTAGGGCGGTCGGATACGAGCAGTACTTC. The encoded protein is CASRSRAVGYEQYF.

This clonotype was observed a handful of times. The rearrangement links TRBV4-1 to TRBJ2-7, with D uncertain. The CDR3 is made up of 14 amino acids. Per the germline V gene, CDR1 is MGHRA and CDR2 is YSYEKL. V lost 1 base to trimming and J lost 4 bases, with 11 bases between them. CDR3 region: CASSQVGQVYEQYF. CDR3 in DNA: TGCGCCAGCAGCCAAGTAGGTCAGGTGTACGAGCAGTACTTC.

This clonotype was seen a few times. The chain recombines TRBV6-5 with TRBJ2-1, with D hard to call. V was cut by 2 bases and J by 13 bases, with 18 bases left in between. Germline values: CDR1 MNHEY, CDR2 SVGAGI. The CDR3 covers 14 residues. In DNA form, the CDR3 reads TGTGCCAGCAGTTACAGGTCCCCACAAGAGACCCAGTTCTTC. Translated: CASSYRSPQETQFF.

The rearrangement uses TRBV5-1 and TRBJ2-2; D possibly corresponds to TRBD1 (5 bases). Per germline, CDR1 SGHRS and CDR2 YFSETQ. V was pared by 0 bases and J by 1 base, with 10 bases between. This CDR3 region has 16 residues. CDR3 nucleotides: TGCGCCAGCAGCTTGGGAGTGACAGAGAACACCGGGGAGCTGTTTTTT. It specifies CASSLGVTENTGELFF.

Here the CDR3 DNA reads TGCAGTGCTAGAGATAGTGGGGCTAGCGGGAGTTTGGTATGGAATGAGCAGTTCTTC. Amino acids: CSARDSGASGSLVWNEQFF. The chain employs TRBV20-1 and TRBJ2-1; 10 nucleotides align to TRBD2. Per the germline V gene, CDR1 is DFQATT and CDR2 is SNEGSKA (reference sequence). This CDR3 is 19 amino acids long. With 0 bases clipped from V and 7 bases from J, the junction kept 18 bases outside the gene matches.

This chain joins TRBV14 and TRBJ2-7; D call uncertain. The CDR3 has 14 amino acids. V dropped 1 base and J dropped 3 bases, with 10 bases sitting between them. The germline gives CDR1 SGHDN, CDR2 FVKESK. CDR3 amino acids: CASSQVGNYYEQYF. CDR3 nucleotide sequence: TGTGCCAGCAGCCAAGTCGGTAACTACTACGAGCAGTACTTC.

This clonotype was counted only a few times. The chain employs TRBV29-1 and TRBJ2-5; D uncertain. Trimming pared 0 bases from V and 1 base from J, leaving 27 bases between. CDR3 length: 20 residues. Germline V gene sequence: CDR1 SQVTM, CDR2 ANQGSEA. The CDR3 DNA sequence: TGCAGCGTTGAAGATCTCCCGCTAGACCGTGATATAAGCCCCCAAGAGACCCAGTACTTC. Amino acids: CSVEDLPLDRDISPQETQYF.

The chain combines TRBV28 with TRBJ2-7; 10 bases map to TRBD2. CDR1 is MDHEN, CDR2 SYDVKM, per germline. This CDR3 has 15 amino acids. V lost 6 bases, J lost 2 bases, and 7 bases stayed unmatched. Written as DNA, the CDR3 is TGTGCCAGCAGGATTAGCGGGGGGACCCCCTACGAGCAGTACTTC. Translating gives CASRISGGTPYEQYF.